Sequencing of this TCR beta chain was carried out in a study of cytomegalovirus exposure and HLA in healthy donors. PCR used 60 Vbeta primers and 13 Jbeta primers. Assay: immunoSEQ multiplex PCR; the TCRdb copy retains only in-frame clones and omits some. This sample's clone table lists around 120,000 clones. The germline gives CDR1 SGHAT, CDR2 FQNNGV. The V and J ends lost 4 bases and 13 bases respectively, with 17 bases between them. The CDR3 has 13 residues. Study-level points and caveats: The likely origin of a cluster of highly shared sequence variants was a sequencing artifact. In a later analysis, compared with equally common non-associated chains, HLA-associated beta chains were more expanded. The study flagged about 150 TCR beta chains as cytomegalovirus-associated.

As concerns this clone: Its specificity is not known.

J is TRBJ2-1 and V is TRBV11-2; D may be TRBD2 (5 bases). Sequenced: PBMCs. This receptor was identified in a man aged 18-30 years in good health and CMV-seronegative. For the CDR3, the DNA is TGTGCCAGCAGCTCCCCGAGGGTACAGCTACAGTTCTTC. It codes for CASSSPRVQLQFF.